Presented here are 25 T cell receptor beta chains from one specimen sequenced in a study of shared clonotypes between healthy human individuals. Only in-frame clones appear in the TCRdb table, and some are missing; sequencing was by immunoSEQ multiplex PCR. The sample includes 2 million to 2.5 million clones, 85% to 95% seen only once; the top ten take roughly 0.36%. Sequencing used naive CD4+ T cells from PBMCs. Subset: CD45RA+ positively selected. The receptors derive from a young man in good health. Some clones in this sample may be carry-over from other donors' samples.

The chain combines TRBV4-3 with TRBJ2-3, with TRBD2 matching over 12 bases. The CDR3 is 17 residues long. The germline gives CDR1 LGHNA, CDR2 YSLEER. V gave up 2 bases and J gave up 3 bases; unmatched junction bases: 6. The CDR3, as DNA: TGCGCCAGCAGCCAAACCCCCACTAGCGGGAGGACAGATACGCAGTATTTT. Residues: CASSQTPTSGRTDTQYF.

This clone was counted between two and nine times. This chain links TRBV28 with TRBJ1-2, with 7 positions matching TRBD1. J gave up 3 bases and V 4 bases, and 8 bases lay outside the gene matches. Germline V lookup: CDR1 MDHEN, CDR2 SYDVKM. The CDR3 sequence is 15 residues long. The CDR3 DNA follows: TGTGCCAGCAGTTCCCTTAGGACAGGATACTATGGCTACACCTTC. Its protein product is CASSSLRTGYYGYTF.

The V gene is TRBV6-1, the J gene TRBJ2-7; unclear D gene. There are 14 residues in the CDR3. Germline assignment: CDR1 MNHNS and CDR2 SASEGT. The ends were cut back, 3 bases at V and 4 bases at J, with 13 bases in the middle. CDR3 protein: CASSEGWGPYEQYF. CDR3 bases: TGTGCCAGCAGTGAGGGGTGGGGTCCTTACGAGCAGTACTTC.

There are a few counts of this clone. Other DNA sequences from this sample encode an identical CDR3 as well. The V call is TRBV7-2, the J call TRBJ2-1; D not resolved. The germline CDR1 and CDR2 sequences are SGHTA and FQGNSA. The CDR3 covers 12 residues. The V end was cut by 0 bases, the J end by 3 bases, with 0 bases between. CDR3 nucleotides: TGTGCCAGCAGCTTAGCCTACAATGAGCAGTTCTTC. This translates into CASSLAYNEQFF.

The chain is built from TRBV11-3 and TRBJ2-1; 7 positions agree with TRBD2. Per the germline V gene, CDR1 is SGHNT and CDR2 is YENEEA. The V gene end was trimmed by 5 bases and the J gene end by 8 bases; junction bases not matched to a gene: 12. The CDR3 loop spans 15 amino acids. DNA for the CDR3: TGTGCCAGCAGCCTACTGGGCGGGAGCGGGTATGAGCAGTTCTTC. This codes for CASSLLGGSGYEQFF.

The CDR3 DNA reads as TGTGCCAGCAGCTTGACAACGGGGACGTCCTACGAGCAGTACTTC. The encoded protein is CASSLTTGTSYEQYF. The chain uses TRBV5-6 and TRBJ2-5; D tentatively fits TRBD1 or TRBD2 (5 bases each). The J call is doubtful: the DNA matches TRBJ2-7 better. This CDR3 is 15 amino acids long. Germline V gives CDR1 SGHDT, CDR2 YYEEEE.

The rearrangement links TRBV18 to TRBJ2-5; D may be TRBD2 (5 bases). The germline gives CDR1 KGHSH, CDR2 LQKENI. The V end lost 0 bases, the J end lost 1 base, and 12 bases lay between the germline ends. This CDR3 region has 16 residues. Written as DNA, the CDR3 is TGTGCCAGCTCACCACCGAGCGGAGGTTCCCAAGAGACCCAGTACTTC. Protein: CASSPPSGGSQETQYF.

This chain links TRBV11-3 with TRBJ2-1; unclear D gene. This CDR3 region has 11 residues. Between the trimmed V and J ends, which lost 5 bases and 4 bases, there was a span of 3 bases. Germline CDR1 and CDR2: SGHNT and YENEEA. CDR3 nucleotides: TGTGCCAGCAGCCAATACAATGAGCAGTTCTTC. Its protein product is CASSQYNEQFF.

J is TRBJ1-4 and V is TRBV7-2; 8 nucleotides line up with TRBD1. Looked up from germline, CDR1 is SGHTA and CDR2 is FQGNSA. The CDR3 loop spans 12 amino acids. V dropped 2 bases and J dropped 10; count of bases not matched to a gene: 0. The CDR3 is CASSLQGAKLFF. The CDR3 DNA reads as TGTGCCAGCAGCTTACAGGGGGCAAAACTGTTTTTT.

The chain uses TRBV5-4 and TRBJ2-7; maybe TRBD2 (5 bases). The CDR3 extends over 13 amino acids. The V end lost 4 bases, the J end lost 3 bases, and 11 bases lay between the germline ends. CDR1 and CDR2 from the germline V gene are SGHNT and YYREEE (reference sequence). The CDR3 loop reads CASSRREFYEQYF. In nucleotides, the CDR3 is TGTGCCAGCAGCCGAAGGGAGTTCTACGAGCAGTACTTC.

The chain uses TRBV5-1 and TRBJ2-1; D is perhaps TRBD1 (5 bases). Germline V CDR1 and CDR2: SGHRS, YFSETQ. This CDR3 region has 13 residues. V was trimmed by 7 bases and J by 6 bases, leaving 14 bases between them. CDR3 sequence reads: CASGASRGNEQFF. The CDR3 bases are TGCGCCAGCGGGGCGTCTAGAGGCAATGAGCAGTTCTTC.

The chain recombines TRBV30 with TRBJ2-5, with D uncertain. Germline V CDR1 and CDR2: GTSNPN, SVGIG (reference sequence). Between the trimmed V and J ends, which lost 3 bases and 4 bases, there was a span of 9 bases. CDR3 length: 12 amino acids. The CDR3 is CAWSAAGETQYF. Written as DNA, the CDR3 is TGTGCCTGGAGCGCAGCTGGAGAGACCCAGTACTTC.

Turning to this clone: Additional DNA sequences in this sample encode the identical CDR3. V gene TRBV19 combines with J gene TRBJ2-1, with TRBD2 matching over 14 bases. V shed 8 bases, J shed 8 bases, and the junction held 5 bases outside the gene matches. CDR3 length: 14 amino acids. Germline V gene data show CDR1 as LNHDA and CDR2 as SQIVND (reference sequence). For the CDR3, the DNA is TGTGCCAGTGGGAGACTAGCGGGAGGGTATGAGCAGTTCTTC. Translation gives CASGRLAGGYEQFF.

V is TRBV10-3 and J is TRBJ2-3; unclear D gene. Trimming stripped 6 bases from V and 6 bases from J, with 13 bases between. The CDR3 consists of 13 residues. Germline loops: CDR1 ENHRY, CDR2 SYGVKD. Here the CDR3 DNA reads TGTGCCATCAGCTCTAGACTGGCCGATACGCAGTATTTT. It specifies CAISSRLADTQYF.

The CDR3 loop is CASSSGQGGNQPQHF. In DNA, the CDR3 is TGTGCCAGCTCATCAGGACAGGGTGGCAATCAGCCCCAGCATTTT. The chain combines TRBV18 with TRBJ1-5; 8 bases align to TRBD1. The CDR3 is 15 residues long. With V trimmed by 5 bases and J by 2 bases, 5 bases remained unmatched. Per germline, CDR1 KGHSH and CDR2 LQKENI.

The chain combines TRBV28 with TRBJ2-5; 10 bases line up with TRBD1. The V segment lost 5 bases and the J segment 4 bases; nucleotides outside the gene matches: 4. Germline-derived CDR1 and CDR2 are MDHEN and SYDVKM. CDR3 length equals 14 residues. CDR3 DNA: TGTGCCAGCAGTACGCGGACAGGGGGAGAGACCCAGTACTTC. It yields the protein CASSTRTGGETQYF.

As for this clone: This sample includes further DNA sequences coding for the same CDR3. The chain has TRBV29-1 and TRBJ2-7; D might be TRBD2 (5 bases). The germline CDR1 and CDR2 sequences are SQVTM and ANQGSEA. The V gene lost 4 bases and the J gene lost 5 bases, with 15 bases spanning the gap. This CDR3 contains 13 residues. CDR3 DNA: TGCAGCGTTGGTGGGCTAGCTCGGAACGAGCAGTACTTC. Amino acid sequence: CSVGGLARNEQYF.

The CDR3 spells CASSSGLATTYEQYF. CDR3 sequence (DNA): TGTGCCAGCAGCTCGGGACTAGCTACAACCTACGAGCAGTACTTC. J is TRBJ2-7 and V is TRBV7-2; 9 bases are a match to TRBD2. The junction had 6 bases not matched to a gene; V was cut back by 4 bases and J by 2 bases. From germline, CDR1 is SGHTA and CDR2 FQGNSA. The CDR3 covers 15 residues.

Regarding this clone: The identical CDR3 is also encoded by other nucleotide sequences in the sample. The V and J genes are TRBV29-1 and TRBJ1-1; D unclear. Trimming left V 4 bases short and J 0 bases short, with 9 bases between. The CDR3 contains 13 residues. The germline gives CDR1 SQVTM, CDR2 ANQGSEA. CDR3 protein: CSVGRGMNTEAFF. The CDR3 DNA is TGCAGCGTTGGGCGGGGAATGAACACTGAAGCTTTCTTT.

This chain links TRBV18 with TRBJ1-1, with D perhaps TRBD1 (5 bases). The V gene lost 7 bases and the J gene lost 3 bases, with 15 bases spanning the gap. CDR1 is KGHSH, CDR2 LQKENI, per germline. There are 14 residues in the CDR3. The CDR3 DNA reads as TGTGCCAGCTGGGACCAGGCCCCTTACACTGAAGCTTTCTTT. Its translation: CASWDQAPYTEAFF.

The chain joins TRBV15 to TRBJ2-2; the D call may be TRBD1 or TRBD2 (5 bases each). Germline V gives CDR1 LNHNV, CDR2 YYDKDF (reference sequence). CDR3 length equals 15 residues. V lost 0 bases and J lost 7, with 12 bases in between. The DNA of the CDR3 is TGTGCCACCAGCAGAGATTGGGGGAAGGGCGGGGAGCTGTTTTTT. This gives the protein CATSRDWGKGGELFF.

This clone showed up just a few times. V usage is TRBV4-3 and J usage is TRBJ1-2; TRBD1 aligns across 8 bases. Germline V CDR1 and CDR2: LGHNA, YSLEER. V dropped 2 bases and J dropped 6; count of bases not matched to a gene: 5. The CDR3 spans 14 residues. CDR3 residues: CASSQTDRAHGYTF. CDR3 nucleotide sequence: TGCGCCAGCAGCCAAACGGACAGGGCCCATGGCTACACCTTC.

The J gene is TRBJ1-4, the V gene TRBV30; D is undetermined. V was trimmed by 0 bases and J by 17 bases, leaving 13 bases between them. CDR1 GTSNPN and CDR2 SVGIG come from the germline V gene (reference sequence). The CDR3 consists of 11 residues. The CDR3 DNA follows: TGTGCCTGGAGTGTAAGTGCCGGGGAATTTTTT. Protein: CAWSVSAGEFF.

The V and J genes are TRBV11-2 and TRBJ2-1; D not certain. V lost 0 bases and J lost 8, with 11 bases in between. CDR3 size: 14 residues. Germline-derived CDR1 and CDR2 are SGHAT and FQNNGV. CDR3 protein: CASSLDSTPHEQFF. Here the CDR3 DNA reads TGTGCCAGCAGCTTAGATTCCACCCCCCATGAGCAGTTCTTC.

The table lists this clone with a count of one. The CDR3 protein is CASSGGPNTEAFF. CDR3 DNA: TGTGCCAGCAGTGGGGGACCGAACACTGAAGCTTTCTTT. The chain recombines TRBV28 with TRBJ1-1; a possible D gene is TRBD1 (5 bases). This CDR3 spans 13 amino acids. CDR1 is MDHEN and CDR2 is SYDVKM in the germline V gene. Trimming pared 5 bases from V and 1 base from J, leaving 8 bases between.